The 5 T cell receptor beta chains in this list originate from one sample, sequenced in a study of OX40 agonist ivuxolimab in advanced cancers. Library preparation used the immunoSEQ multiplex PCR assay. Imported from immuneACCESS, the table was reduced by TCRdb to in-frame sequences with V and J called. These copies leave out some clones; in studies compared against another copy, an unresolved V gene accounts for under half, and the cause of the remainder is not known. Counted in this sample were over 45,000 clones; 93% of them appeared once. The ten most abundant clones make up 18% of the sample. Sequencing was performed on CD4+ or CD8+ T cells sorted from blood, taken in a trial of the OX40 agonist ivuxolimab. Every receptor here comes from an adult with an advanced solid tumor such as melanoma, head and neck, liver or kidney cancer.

The CDR3: CASTLTKAYEQYF. CDR3 sequence (DNA): TGTGCCAGCACCCTAACGAAAGCCTACGAGCAGTACTTC. J is TRBJ2-7 and V is TRBV6-6; D is ambiguous. V gave up 7 bases and J gave up 2 bases, with 12 bases separating them. CDR3 size: 13 residues. Germline loops: CDR1 MNHNY, CDR2 SVGAGI (reference sequence).

CDR3 DNA: TGTGCCAGCAGTTGGGGACAGGGCTTTGGCGGGGAGCTGTTTTTT. This translates into CASSWGQGFGGELFF. J is TRBJ2-2 and V is TRBV6-5; 9 positions match TRBD1. Trimming took 4 bases from V and 7 from J; bases not matched to a gene: 7. Germline values: CDR1 MNHEY, CDR2 SVGAGI. The CDR3 sequence is 15 residues long.

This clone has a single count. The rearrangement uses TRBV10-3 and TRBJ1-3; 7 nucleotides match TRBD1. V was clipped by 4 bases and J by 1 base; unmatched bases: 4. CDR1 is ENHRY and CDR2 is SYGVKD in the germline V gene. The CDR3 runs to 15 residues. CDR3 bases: TGTGCCATCAGTGGACAGGGACTATCTGGAAACACCATATATTTT. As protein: CAISGQGLSGNTIYF.

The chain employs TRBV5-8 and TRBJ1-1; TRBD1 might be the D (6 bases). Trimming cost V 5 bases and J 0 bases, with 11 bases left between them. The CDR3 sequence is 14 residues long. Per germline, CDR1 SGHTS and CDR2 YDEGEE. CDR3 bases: TGTGCCAGCAGGTACAGGGTAATGAACACTGAAGCTTTCTTT. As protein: CASRYRVMNTEAFF.

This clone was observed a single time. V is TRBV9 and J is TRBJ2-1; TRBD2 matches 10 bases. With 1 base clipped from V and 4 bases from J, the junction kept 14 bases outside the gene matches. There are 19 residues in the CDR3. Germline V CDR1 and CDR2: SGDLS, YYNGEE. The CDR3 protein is CASSVNPQLPAGGYNEQFF. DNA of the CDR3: TGTGCCAGCAGCGTAAATCCCCAACTCCCAGCGGGAGGGTACAATGAGCAGTTCTTC.